This T cell receptor (beta chain) was captured by sequencing in a study of T-cell reconstitution after alpha-beta-depleted transplantation in children. Ten or more counts support this clonotype. Its specificity is not known. Study-level points and caveats: Expanded graft clones, several hundred of them, were reportedly the source of alpha-beta T cells about two months after transplant. At day 60, the high TCRbeta diversity found in some patients originated from recipient T cells and thymic progenitors that had survived. After one year, T-cell counts and TCRbeta diversity mostly came from new T cells.

From germline, CDR1 is MNHEY and CDR2 SVGAGI. This CDR3 is built from 13 residues. Trimming pared 7 bases from V and 3 bases from J, leaving 13 bases between. As it was prepared, the TCRbeta library received unique molecular identifiers. TCRdb re-called the PCR reads through MiXCR, storing one row per CDR3 protein. This table holds some 80,000 distinct CDR3 sequences, around 18% found once. This sample comprised PBMCs, mostly from graft donor cells, obtained 360 days after TCRalphabeta/CD19-depleted stem cell transplant. This receptor was identified in a male patient aged 2-9 years who had a stem cell transplant for acute lymphoblastic leukemia, so the T cells may come from the graft donor. The gene calls are TRBV6-5 and TRBJ2-7; D possibly uses TRBD1 or TRBD2 (6 bases each). As DNA, the CDR3 is TGTGCCAGCAATCGGGGGCTTGACTACGAGCAGTACTTC. Amino acid sequence: CASNRGLDYEQYF.